Presented here are 15 T cell receptor beta chains from one specimen sequenced in a study of shared clonotypes between healthy human individuals. Profiling relied on immunoSEQ multiplex PCR, and the TCRdb table lists in-frame clones only, not all of them. The table records around 440,000 clones, roughly three quarters of them present only once. Material for sequencing was PBMCs. All receptors come from a woman in her thirties or forties in good health. Some clones in this sample may be carry-over from other donors' samples.

The V gene is TRBV30, the J gene TRBJ1-1, with D perhaps TRBD1 (5 bases). V was shortened by 5 bases and J by 2 bases, with 12 bases between the two germline ends. Germline loops: CDR1 GTSNPN, CDR2 SVGIG (reference sequence). The CDR3 extends over 13 amino acids. The CDR3: CAWLHRGNTEAFF. CDR3 coding DNA: TGTGCCTGGCTTCATAGGGGAAACACTGAAGCTTTCTTT.

This sequence joins TRBV29-1 and TRBJ1-2, with D hard to call. Per the germline V gene, CDR1 is SQVTM and CDR2 is ANQGSEA. Between the trimmed V and J ends, which lost 7 bases and 2 bases, there was a span of 8 bases. The length of the CDR3 is 11 residues. The CDR3 region is CSAGDNYGYTF. CDR3 DNA: TGCAGCGCGGGAGACAACTATGGCTACACCTTC. Full variable domain (rest looked up from reference TRBV29-1 and TRBJ1-2): SAVISQKPSRDICQRGTSLTIQCQVDSQVTMMFWYRQQPGQSLTLIATANQGSEATYESGFVIDKFPISRPNLTFSTLTVSNMSPEDSSIYLCSAGDNYGYTFGSGTRLTVV.

The chain has TRBV6-6 and TRBJ2-5, with D tentatively TRBD1 (6 bases). The DNA end is a closer match to TRBJ2-7, so the J assignment may be wrong. The CDR3 is 12 amino acids. CDR1 is MNHNY and CDR2 is SVGAGI in the germline V gene (reference sequence). CDR3 residues: CASRRTDYEQYF. The CDR3 coding sequence is TGTGCCAGCAGGAGGACAGATTACGAGCAGTACTTC.

The chain recombines TRBV4-2 with TRBJ2-1; 7 bases agree with TRBD2. Germline assignment: CDR1 LGHNA and CDR2 YNFKEQ. The CDR3 loop spans 15 amino acids. V shed 1 base and J 5 bases; nucleotides not matched to a gene: 5. DNA of the CDR3: TGTGCCAGCAGCCAAGGTGGGGGGGAACACAATGAGCAGTTCTTC. It yields the protein CASSQGGGEHNEQFF.

V is TRBV28 and J is TRBJ1-4; 7 positions agree with TRBD1. The junction had 9 bases not matched to a gene; V was cut back by 5 bases and J by 6 bases. The CDR3 sequence is 15 residues long. CDR1 MDHEN and CDR2 SYDVKM come from the germline V gene. CDR3: CASSPDRVSDEKLFF. The CDR3 nucleotides read TGTGCCAGCAGTCCCGACAGGGTAAGTGATGAAAAACTGTTTTTT.

The chain has TRBV25-1 and TRBJ2-7; D might be TRBD1 (6 bases). V was pared by 4 bases and J by 9 bases, with 16 bases between. Per germline, CDR1 MGHDK and CDR2 SYGVNS. The CDR3 totals 13 residues. CDR3 coding DNA: TGTGCCAGCAGTGCAGGGGACATAAGGGTGCAGTACTTC. As protein: CASSAGDIRVQYF.

V and J are TRBV30 and TRBJ1-3; tentative D call: TRBD1 (6 bases). The CDR3 loop spans 16 amino acids. Trimming stripped 5 bases from V and 0 bases from J, with 17 bases between. The germline gives CDR1 GTSNPN, CDR2 SVGIG (reference sequence). CDR3 DNA: TGTGCCTGGGATCTCCCCAGGACAGCCTCTGGAAACACCATATATTTT. Amino acid sequence: CAWDLPRTASGNTIYF.

The DNA of the CDR3 is TGTGCCAGCGGCTCGACTAGCACTAGCACAGATACGCAGTATTTT. Protein product: CASGSTSTSTDTQYF. The gene calls are TRBV28 and TRBJ2-3; 7 bases match TRBD2. V lost 8 bases, J lost 0 bases, and 8 bases stayed unmatched. Germline V gene data show CDR1 as MDHEN and CDR2 as SYDVKM. This CDR3 contains 15 residues.

Worth noting for this clone: The likely explanation is a read error, given a far larger clone one base away. This chain joins TRBV5-6 and TRBJ1-2; tentative D call: TRBD1 (6 bases). CDR1 is SGHDT, CDR2 YYEEEE, per germline. The CDR3 runs 16 residues. V lost 3 bases and J 2 bases, leaving 17 bases between the germline ends. CDR3 protein: CASSWDGQRTNYGYTF. For the CDR3, the DNA is TGTGCCAGCAGCTGGGATGGACAGAGGACAAACTATGGCTACACCTTC. The entire variable domain, with the rest obtained from reference TRBV5-6 and TRBJ1-2, is as follows: DAGVTQSPTHLIKTRGQQVTLRCSPKSGHDTVSWYQQALGQGPQFIFQYYEEEERQRGNFPDRFSGHQFPNYSSELNVNALLLGDSALYLCASSWDGQRTNYGYTFGSGTRLTVV.

The genes are TRBV6-1 and TRBJ1-1, with D uncertain. This CDR3 region has 13 residues. Trimming removed 8 bases from V and 5 bases from J, with 15 bases in between. The V gene's germline CDR1 is MNHNS and CDR2 SASEGT. CDR3 amino acids: CASSLNLLTEAFF. CDR3 nucleotide sequence: TGTGCCAGCTCCCTTAACTTATTGACTGAAGCTTTCTTT.

CDR3 sequence: CASSPLGFADNEQFF. The CDR3 DNA reads as TGTGCCAGCAGCCCCTTGGGTTTCGCCGACAATGAGCAGTTCTTC. This chain connects TRBV14 to TRBJ2-1; D is uncertain. V lost 4 bases and J 5 bases, leaving 15 bases between the germline ends. The CDR3 totals 15 residues. Germline V gives CDR1 SGHDN, CDR2 FVKESK.

The CDR3 DNA reads TGTGCCTGGAGTGTGGGGCAGCGCCTGATCTATGGCTACACCTTC. This encodes CAWSVGQRLIYGYTF. The chain joins TRBV30 to TRBJ1-2, with D maybe TRBD1 (5 bases). Trimming removed 0 bases from V and 4 bases from J, with 15 bases in between. The CDR3 is 15 residues long. The V gene's germline CDR1 is GTSNPN and CDR2 SVGIG (reference sequence).

This rearrangement joins TRBV5-1 to TRBJ2-5; TRBD2 is a possible D gene (6 bases). Trimming left V 4 bases short and J 5 bases short, with 18 bases between. Per the germline V gene, CDR1 is SGHRS and CDR2 is YFSETQ. CDR3 size: 15 residues. CDR3 amino acids: CASSPRGGQTETQYF. In DNA form, the CDR3 reads TGCGCCAGCAGCCCAAGGGGAGGCCAAACGGAGACCCAGTACTTC.

The CDR3 loop reads CASSKGLLRGAETQYF. For the CDR3, the DNA is TGTGCCAGCAGCAAAGGGCTACTCCGAGGGGCTGAGACCCAGTACTTC. The J gene is TRBJ2-5, the V gene TRBV7-2, with D tentatively TRBD1 or TRBD2 (5 bases each). Germline CDR1 SGHTA, CDR2 FQGNSA. CDR3 size: 16 residues. V lost 5 bases to trimming and J lost 5 bases, with 21 bases between them.

J is TRBJ2-7 and V is TRBV18, with D uncertain. V was cut by 3 bases and J by 7 bases, with 13 bases left in between. Per germline, CDR1 KGHSH and CDR2 LQKENI. The CDR3 covers 13 residues. The chain's CDR3 is CASSPGSGIEQYF. Here the CDR3 DNA reads TGTGCCAGCTCACCCGGGTCGGGTATTGAGCAGTACTTC.